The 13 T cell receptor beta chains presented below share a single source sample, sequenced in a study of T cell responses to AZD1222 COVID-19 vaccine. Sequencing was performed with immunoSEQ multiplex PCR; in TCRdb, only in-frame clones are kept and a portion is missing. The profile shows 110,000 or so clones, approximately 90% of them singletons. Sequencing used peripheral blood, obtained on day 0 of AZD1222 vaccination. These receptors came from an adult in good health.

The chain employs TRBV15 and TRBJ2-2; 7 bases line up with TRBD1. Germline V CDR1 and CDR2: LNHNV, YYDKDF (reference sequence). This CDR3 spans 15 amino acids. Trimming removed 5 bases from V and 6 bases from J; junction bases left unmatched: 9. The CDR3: CATSGYTGVAGELFF. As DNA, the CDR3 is TGTGCCACCAGCGGATACACAGGGGTGGCCGGGGAGCTGTTTTTT.

CDR3 sequence (DNA): TGCGCCAGCAGCCAAGGATATGAAAATTCACCCCTCCACTTT. Translated, it gives CASSQGYENSPLHF. The V gene is TRBV4-3, the J gene TRBJ1-6; no firm D call. The V gene lost 1 base and the J gene lost 7 bases, with 8 bases spanning the gap. CDR1 LGHNA and CDR2 YSLEER come from the germline V gene. The length of the CDR3 is 14 residues.

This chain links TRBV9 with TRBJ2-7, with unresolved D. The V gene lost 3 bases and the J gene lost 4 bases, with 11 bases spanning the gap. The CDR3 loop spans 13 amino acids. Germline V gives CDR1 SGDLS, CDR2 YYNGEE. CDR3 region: CASSAGSWYEQYF. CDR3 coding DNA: TGTGCCAGCAGCGCCGGGTCTTGGTACGAGCAGTACTTC.

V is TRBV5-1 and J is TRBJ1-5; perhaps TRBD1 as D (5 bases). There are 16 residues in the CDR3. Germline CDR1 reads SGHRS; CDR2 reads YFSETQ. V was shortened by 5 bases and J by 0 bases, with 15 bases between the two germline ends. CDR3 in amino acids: CASSPGTLGSNQPQHF. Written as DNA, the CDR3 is TGCGCCAGCAGTCCCGGGACCCTAGGTAGCAATCAGCCCCAGCATTTT.

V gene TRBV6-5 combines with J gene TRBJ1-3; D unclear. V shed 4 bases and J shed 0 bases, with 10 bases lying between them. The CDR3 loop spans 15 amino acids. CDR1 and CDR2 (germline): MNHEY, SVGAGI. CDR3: CASSSQPSSGNTIYF. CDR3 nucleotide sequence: TGTGCCAGCAGTTCCCAGCCATCCTCTGGAAACACCATATATTTT.

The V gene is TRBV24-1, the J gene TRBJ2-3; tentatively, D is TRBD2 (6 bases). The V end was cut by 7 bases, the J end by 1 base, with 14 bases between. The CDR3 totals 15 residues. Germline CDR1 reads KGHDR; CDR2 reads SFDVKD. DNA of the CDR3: TGTGCCACCAGCCTCGGGACTCAGCGCACAGATACGCAGTATTTT. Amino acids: CATSLGTQRTDTQYF.

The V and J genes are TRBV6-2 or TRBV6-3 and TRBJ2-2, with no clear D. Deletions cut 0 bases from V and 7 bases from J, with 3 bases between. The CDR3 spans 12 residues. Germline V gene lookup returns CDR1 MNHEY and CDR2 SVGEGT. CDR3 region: CASSYSGGELFF. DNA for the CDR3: TGTGCCAGCAGTTACTCCGGCGGGGAGCTGTTTTTT.

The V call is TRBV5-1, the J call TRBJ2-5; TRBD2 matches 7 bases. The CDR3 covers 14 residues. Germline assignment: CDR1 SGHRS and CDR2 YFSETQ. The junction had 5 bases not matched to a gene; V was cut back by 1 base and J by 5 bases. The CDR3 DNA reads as TGCGCCAGCAGCTTGCAAGCGGGATTGGAGACCCAGTACTTC. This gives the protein CASSLQAGLETQYF.

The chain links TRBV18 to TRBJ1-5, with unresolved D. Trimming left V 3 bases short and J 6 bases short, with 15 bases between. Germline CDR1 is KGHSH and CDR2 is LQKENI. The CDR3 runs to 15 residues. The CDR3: CASSPIGELSQPQHF. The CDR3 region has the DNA TGTGCCAGCTCACCTATCGGGGAGCTTAGTCAGCCCCAGCATTTT.

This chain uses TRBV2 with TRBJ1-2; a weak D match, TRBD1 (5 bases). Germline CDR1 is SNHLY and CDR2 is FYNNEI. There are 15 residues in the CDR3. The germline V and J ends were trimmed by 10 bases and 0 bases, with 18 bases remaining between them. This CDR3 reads CAILRGPSTNYGYTF. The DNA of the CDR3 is TGTGCCATCCTCCGGGGACCATCTACTAACTATGGCTACACCTTC.

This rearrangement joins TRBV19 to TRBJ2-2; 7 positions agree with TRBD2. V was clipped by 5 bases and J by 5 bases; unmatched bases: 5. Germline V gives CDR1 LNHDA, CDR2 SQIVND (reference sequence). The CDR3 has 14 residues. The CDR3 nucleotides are TGTGCCAGTAGTCTACTCGGGGGGACCGGGGAGCTGTTTTTT. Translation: CASSLLGGTGELFF.

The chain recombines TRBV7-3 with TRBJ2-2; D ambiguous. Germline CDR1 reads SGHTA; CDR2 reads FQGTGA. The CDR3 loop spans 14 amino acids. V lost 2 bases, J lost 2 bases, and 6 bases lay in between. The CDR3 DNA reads TGTGCCAGCAGCTTAGGCATCAACACCGGGGAGCTGTTTTTT. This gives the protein CASSLGINTGELFF.

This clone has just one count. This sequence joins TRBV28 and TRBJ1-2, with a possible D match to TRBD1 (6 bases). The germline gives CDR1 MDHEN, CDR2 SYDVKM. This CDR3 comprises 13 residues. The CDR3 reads CATPGTGNYGYTF. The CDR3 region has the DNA TGTGCTACGCCTGGAACAGGGAACTATGGCTACACCTTC.